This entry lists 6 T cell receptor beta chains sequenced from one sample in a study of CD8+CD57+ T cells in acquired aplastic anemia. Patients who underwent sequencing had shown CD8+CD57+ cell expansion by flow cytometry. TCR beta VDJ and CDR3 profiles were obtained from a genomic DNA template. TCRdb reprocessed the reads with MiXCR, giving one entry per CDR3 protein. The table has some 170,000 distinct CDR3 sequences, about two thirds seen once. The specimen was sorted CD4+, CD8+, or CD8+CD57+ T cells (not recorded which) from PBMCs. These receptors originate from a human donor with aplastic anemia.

The CDR3 is CASSLQRGGQETQYF. CDR3 nucleotides: TGTGCCAGCAGCCTACAGCGGGGGGGCCAAGAGACCCAGTACTTC. The genes are TRBV7-2 and TRBJ2-5; 10 bases fit TRBD2. With 5 bases clipped from V and 1 base from J, the junction kept 4 bases outside the gene matches. CDR3 length: 15 amino acids. Looked up from germline, CDR1 is SGHTA and CDR2 is FQGNSA.

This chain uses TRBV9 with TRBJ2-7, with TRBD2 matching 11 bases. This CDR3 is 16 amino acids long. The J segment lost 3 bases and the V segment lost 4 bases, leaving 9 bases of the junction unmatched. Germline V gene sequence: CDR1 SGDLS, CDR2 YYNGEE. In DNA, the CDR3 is TGTGCCAGCAGCCACCCGGGTAGCGGGGGGGACTACGAGCAGTACTTC. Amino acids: CASSHPGSGGDYEQYF.

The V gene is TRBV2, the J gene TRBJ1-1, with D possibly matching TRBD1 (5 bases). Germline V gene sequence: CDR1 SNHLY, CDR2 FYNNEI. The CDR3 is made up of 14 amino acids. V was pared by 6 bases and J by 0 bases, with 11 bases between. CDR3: CASRSDRLNTEAFF. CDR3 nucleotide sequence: TGTGCCAGCAGATCCGACAGACTGAACACTGAAGCTTTCTTT.

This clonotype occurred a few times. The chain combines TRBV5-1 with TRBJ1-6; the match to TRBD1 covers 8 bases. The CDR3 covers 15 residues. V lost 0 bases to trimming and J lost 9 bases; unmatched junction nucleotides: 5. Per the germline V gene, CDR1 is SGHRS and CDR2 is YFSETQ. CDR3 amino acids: CASSLVGTGSSPLHF. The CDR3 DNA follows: TGCGCCAGCAGCTTGGTGGGGACAGGCTCTTCACCCCTCCACTTT.

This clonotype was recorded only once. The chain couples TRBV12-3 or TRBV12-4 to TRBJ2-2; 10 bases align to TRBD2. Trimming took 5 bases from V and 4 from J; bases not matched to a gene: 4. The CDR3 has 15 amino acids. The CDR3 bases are TGTGCCAGCAGTCCGGCTAGCGGGAGCACCGGGGAGCTGTTTTTT. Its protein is CASSPASGSTGELFF.

The CDR3 here is CASTSRGQDQSGANVLTF. The CDR3 DNA follows: TGTGCCAGCACTTCCAGGGGACAGGACCAATCTGGGGCCAACGTCCTGACTTTC. V usage is TRBV7-9 and J usage is TRBJ2-6; TRBD1 matches at 8 bases. This CDR3 has 18 amino acids. J was trimmed by 1 base and V by 7 bases; bases with no gene match: 12. Germline CDR1 reads SEHNR; CDR2 reads FQNEAQ (reference sequence).